Detailed here is one T cell receptor beta chain. No antigen is known for it. As the method of synthesis, 5'RACE template switching with UMIs yielded TCR beta cDNA. After re-calling the 5' RACE reads, TCRdb lists one entry per CDR3 protein, DNA absent. The table for this sample gives around 470,000 distinct CDR3 sequences. This entry is derived from a study of T cells expressing NK-cell markers. Whole-study context: With respect to HCMV, most of the eight sequenced donors were seropositive, and one was seronegative. Study-wide results and caveats: One observes that, in a handful of donors, these clonotypes were also the leading ones within the CD3+CD56-NKG2C+ fraction.

This CDR3 has 11 amino acids. Per germline, CDR1 MNHEY and CDR2 SVGAGI. This receptor was taken from a woman in her forties or fifties in good health. Input material: blood T cells: a sorted CD56 or NKG2C T cell subset, CD4+ or CD8+ T cells, or bulk PBMC T cells (not recorded which). This chain links TRBV6-5 with TRBJ2-7. The CDR3: CASPMGYEQYF.